The source of this T cell receptor beta chain is a study of cytomegalovirus exposure and HLA in healthy donors. A remark on this clone: What it binds is not known.

Whole-study results and caveats: The study flagged 150 to 200 TCR beta chains as cytomegalovirus-associated. Most TCR sequences were uncommon, yet certain public TCRs appeared in many donors.

Per the germline V gene, CDR1 is SGHNT and CDR2 is YYREEE (reference sequence). This CDR3 spans 16 amino acids. V was clipped by 6 bases and J by 0 bases, with 16 bases between them. With 60 Vbeta and 13 Jbeta primers, the PCR was carried out. The repertoire was sequenced with immunoSEQ multiplex PCR; TCRdb's copy has only in-frame clones and lacks some. Of about 72,000 clones detected, over 75% appear once; the ten largest clones hold 5% to 8.5%. The chain carries TRBV5-4 and TRBJ2-1; D gene uncertain. The sequence derives from a human donor in good health. Material for sequencing was PBMCs. This CDR3 reads CASTRFELRSYNEQFF. The CDR3 region has the DNA TGTGCCAGCACAAGATTCGAACTTCGCTCCTACAATGAGCAGTTCTTC.